This is a list of T cell receptor beta chains from one sample in a study of OX40 agonist ivuxolimab in advanced cancers. Assay: immunoSEQ multiplex PCR; the TCRdb copy retains only in-frame clones and omits some. Of 45,000 to 75,000 clones in the sample, 70% to 85% were seen once. The sample consisted of CD4+ or CD8+ T cells sorted from blood, taken in a trial of the OX40 agonist ivuxolimab. The receptors shown here come from an adult with an advanced solid tumor such as melanoma, head and neck, liver or kidney cancer. Each CDR3 is given with its conserved first and last residue. The D gene is left open where the match is weak. Size values are once, few and many counts, or a class for expanded clones, and some rows have none.

D gene: .
V gene: TRBV2
clone size: .
J gene: TRBJ1-2
CDR3 protein: CASSVTGNGYTF
CDR3 DNA: TGTGCCAGCAGTGTTACGGGGAACGGCTACACCTTC

D gene: TRBD1
V gene: TRBV2
clone size: few
J gene: TRBJ1-2
CDR3 protein: CASRGDRGYGYTF
CDR3 DNA: TGTGCCAGCAGGGGGGACAGGGGCTATGGCTACACCTTC

D gene: .
V gene: TRBV29-1
clone size: .
J gene: TRBJ2-7
CDR3 protein: CSVVMASDFEQYF
CDR3 DNA: TGCAGCGTTGTTATGGCTAGTGATTTCGAGCAGTACTTC

D gene: .
V gene: TRBV6-7
clone size: .
J gene: TRBJ1-4
CDR3 protein: CASSHGGVTNEKLFF
CDR3 DNA: TGTGCCAGCAGTCACGGAGGGGTAACTAATGAAAAACTGTTTTTT

D gene: TRBD1
V gene: TRBV19
clone size: .
J gene: TRBJ1-1
CDR3 protein: CARIRGGISAFF
CDR3 DNA: TGTGCCAGGATCAGGGGGGGGATTTCAGCTTTCTTT

D gene: .
V gene: TRBV11-2
clone size: .
J gene: TRBJ2-7
CDR3 protein: CASSLLLVASYEQYF
CDR3 DNA: TGTGCCAGCAGCTTATTACTGGTCGCCTCCTACGAGCAGTACTTC

D gene: .
V gene: TRBV7-7
clone size: .
J gene: TRBJ2-3
CDR3 protein: CASSLNPLTDTQYF
CDR3 DNA: TGTGCTAGCAGCTTAAACCCATTAACAGATACGCAGTATTTT

D gene: .
V gene: TRBV6-5
clone size: .
J gene: TRBJ2-7
CDR3 protein: CASRGAGNYYEQYF
CDR3 DNA: TGTGCCAGCAGGGGGGCGGGGAACTACTACGAGCAGTACTTC

D gene: .
V gene: TRBV14
clone size: .
J gene: TRBJ1-2
CDR3 protein: CASSQGIERGRTNYGYTF
CDR3 DNA: TGTGCCAGCAGCCAAGGGATCGAGAGGGGAAGGACTAACTATGGCTACACCTTC

D gene: TRBD2
V gene: TRBV15
clone size: .
J gene: TRBJ2-3
CDR3 protein: CATSRSRLAGGPGQARDTQYF
CDR3 DNA: TGTGCCACCAGCAGGTCCAGACTAGCGGGGGGTCCGGGCCAGGCCCGAGATACGCAGTATTTT

D gene: TRBD2
V gene: TRBV11-3
clone size: .
J gene: TRBJ2-3
CDR3 protein: CASSLEGLRTDTQYF
CDR3 DNA: TGTGCCAGCAGCTTAGAGGGACTAAGGACAGATACGCAGTATTTT

D gene: .
V gene: TRBV6-5
clone size: once
J gene: TRBJ1-1
CDR3 protein: CASSSAAGHTEAFF
CDR3 DNA: TGTGCCAGCAGCTCTGCAGCGGGCCACACTGAAGCTTTCTTT

D gene: .
V gene: TRBV25-1
clone size: .
J gene: TRBJ2-4
CDR3 protein: CASRGWGSGNIQYF
CDR3 DNA: TGTGCCAGCAGGGGGTGGGGTTCCGGGAACATTCAGTACTTC

D gene: TRBD2
V gene: TRBV5-6
clone size: .
J gene: TRBJ2-3
CDR3 protein: CASSSPRLRGSTSTDTQYF
CDR3 DNA: TGTGCCAGCAGCTCGCCAAGGCTTCGCGGGAGCACTAGCACAGATACGCAGTATTTT

D gene: .
V gene: TRBV11-2
clone size: few
J gene: TRBJ1-5
CDR3 protein: CASSLGPFQPQHF
CDR3 DNA: TGTGCCAGCAGCTTAGGGCCTTTTCAGCCCCAGCATTTT

D gene: .
V gene: TRBV25-1
clone size: .
J gene: TRBJ2-3
CDR3 protein: CASSEHPTDTQYF
CDR3 DNA: TGTGCCAGCAGTGAACACCCCACAGATACGCAGTATTTT

D gene: .
V gene: TRBV11-1
clone size: .
J gene: TRBJ2-1
CDR3 protein: CASSLGEEGYNEQFF
CDR3 DNA: TGTGCCAGCAGCTTAGGGGAGGAGGGCTACAATGAGCAGTTCTTC

D gene: TRBD1
V gene: TRBV10-3
clone size: .
J gene: TRBJ1-1
CDR3 protein: CAIRRTGGTMNTEAFF
CDR3 DNA: TGTGCCATCAGGAGGACAGGGGGGACCATGAACACTGAAGCTTTCTTT

D gene: .
V gene: TRBV7-9
clone size: .
J gene: TRBJ1-2
CDR3 protein: CASSRPGGEMYGYTF
CDR3 DNA: TGTGCCAGCAGCCGGCCTGGCGGGGAAATGTATGGCTACACCTTC

D gene: .
V gene: TRBV5-5
clone size: once
J gene: TRBJ1-1
CDR3 protein: CASTIVDTEAFF
CDR3 DNA: TGTGCCAGCACCATTGTGGACACTGAAGCTTTCTTT

D gene: TRBD1
V gene: TRBV6-5
clone size: .
J gene: TRBJ1-2
CDR3 protein: CASSNPGGAGYTF
CDR3 DNA: TGTGCCAGCAGTAATCCAGGGGGCGCGGGCTACACCTTC

D gene: TRBD1
V gene: TRBV5-4
clone size: .
J gene: TRBJ2-4
CDR3 protein: CASSSGQGENIQYF
CDR3 DNA: TGTGCCAGCAGCTCGGGCCAGGGGGAGAACATTCAGTACTTC

D gene: TRBD2
V gene: TRBV6-5
clone size: .
J gene: TRBJ2-6
CDR3 protein: CASRGRASGANVLTF
CDR3 DNA: TGTGCCAGCAGAGGGAGGGCCTCTGGGGCCAACGTCCTGACTTTC

D gene: .
V gene: TRBV10-3
clone size: .
J gene: TRBJ1-6
CDR3 protein: CAISEGSYNSPLHF
CDR3 DNA: TGTGCCATCAGTGAGGGCTCCTATAATTCACCCCTCCACTTT

D gene: TRBD2
V gene: TRBV19
clone size: .
J gene: TRBJ2-7
CDR3 protein: CASSIGGEGRRSEQYF
CDR3 DNA: TGTGCCAGTAGTATCGGGGGGGAGGGCCGCAGAAGCGAGCAGTACTTC

D gene: .
V gene: TRBV7-2
clone size: .
J gene: TRBJ1-6
CDR3 protein: CASSLAGGGQGSPLHF
CDR3 DNA: TGTGCCAGCAGCTTAGCGGGAGGGGGGCAGGGTTCACCCCTCCACTTT

D gene: .
V gene: TRBV27
clone size: once
J gene: TRBJ2-7
CDR3 protein: CASSLSGPYEQYF
CDR3 DNA: TGTGCCAGCAGTTTATCTGGCCCCTACGAGCAGTACTTC

D gene: .
V gene: TRBV19
clone size: .
J gene: TRBJ2-7
CDR3 protein: CASSPLGEQYF
CDR3 DNA: TGTGCCAGTAGTCCCCTGGGGGAGCAGTACTTC

D gene: .
V gene: TRBV19
clone size: .
J gene: TRBJ1-1
CDR3 protein: CASRVRDGNTEAFF
CDR3 DNA: TGTGCCAGTAGAGTGAGGGACGGCAACACTGAAGCTTTCTTT

D gene: TRBD2
V gene: TRBV19
clone size: .
J gene: TRBJ2-5
CDR3 protein: CASSRASGSSGETQYF
CDR3 DNA: TGTGCCAGTAGTAGAGCTAGCGGGAGTAGTGGAGAGACCCAGTACTTC

D gene: .
V gene: TRBV6-1
clone size: .
J gene: TRBJ1-1
CDR3 protein: CASSVGSMNTEAFF
CDR3 DNA: TGTGCCAGCAGTGTAGGTTCCATGAACACTGAAGCTTTCTTT